Listed here are 10 T cell receptor beta chains from one sample, sequenced in a study of blood T cell repertoires in COVID-19. Measured with immunoSEQ multiplex PCR; TCRdb has only the in-frame clones, and not every one. This table has 80,000 to 100,000 clones, around 90% appearing once. Sequencing used peripheral blood. Receptors were obtained from a man aged 70-80 years with acute or convalescent COVID-19.

The chain combines TRBV4-2 with TRBJ2-5, with 8 bases identical to TRBD2. Germline V CDR1 and CDR2: LGHNA, YNFKEQ. With 0 bases clipped from V and 2 bases from J, the junction kept 8 bases outside the gene matches. The CDR3 loop spans 17 amino acids. CDR3 protein: CASSQDGSGGLQETQYF. The CDR3 DNA reads TGTGCCAGCAGCCAAGATGGGAGCGGGGGCTTGCAAGAGACCCAGTACTTC.

J is TRBJ1-2 and V is TRBV27; TRBD1 might be the D (5 bases). Germline V lookup: CDR1 MNHEY, CDR2 SMNVEV (reference sequence). V was cut by 6 bases and J by 6 bases, with 17 bases left in between. This CDR3 contains 14 residues. CDR3 in DNA: TGTGCCAGCAGCACCCTGGGACGGGGGGATGGCTACACCTTC. This translates into CASSTLGRGDGYTF.

CDR3 amino acids: CASGGATGNEQFF. CDR3 sequence (DNA): TGTGCCAGCGGGGGCGCTACAGGCAATGAGCAGTTCTTC. This chain uses TRBV2 with TRBJ2-1; maybe TRBD1 (6 bases). The CDR3 contains 13 residues. Trimming stripped 8 bases from V and 6 bases from J, with 14 bases between. CDR1 SNHLY and CDR2 FYNNEI come from the germline V gene.

This clone was counted between two and nine times. The rearrangement joins TRBV19 to TRBJ1-1; a possible D gene is TRBD1 (6 bases). Germline CDR1 reads LNHDA; CDR2 reads SQIVND (reference sequence). The CDR3 loop spans 14 amino acids. Trimming shortened V by 9 bases and J by 10 bases, and 24 bases separated the two germline ends. The CDR3: CASTSTGNVDVAFF. For the CDR3, the DNA is TGTGCCAGCACCAGTACAGGGAACGTTGATGTAGCTTTCTTT.

V is TRBV7-9 and J is TRBJ2-7, with a weak D call TRBD2 (6 bases). The V gene's germline CDR1 is SEHNR and CDR2 FQNEAQ (reference sequence). The CDR3 is 17 residues long. V was clipped by 5 bases and J by 2 bases, with 22 bases between them. DNA of the CDR3: TGTGCCAGCAGCGCCAAAACCGGGGGTGTGGGGACCTACGAGCAGTACTTC. As protein: CASSAKTGGVGTYEQYF.

V is TRBV7-9 and J is TRBJ1-6; 8 positions match TRBD1. Germline CDR1 and CDR2: SEHNR and FQNEAQ (reference sequence). The V gene end was trimmed by 3 bases and the J gene end by 11 bases; junction bases not matched to a gene: 9. The CDR3 consists of 15 residues. The DNA for the CDR3 is TGTGCCAGCAGCTTTTGGACAGGGTCACAGGCACCCCTCCACTTT. The encoded protein is CASSFWTGSQAPLHF. Based on the CDR3 plus reference TRBV7-9 and TRBJ1-6, the full variable domain is DTGVSQNPRHKITKRGQNVTFRCDPISEHNRLYWYRQTLGQGPEFLTYFQNEAQLEKSRLLSDRFSAERPKGSFSTLEIQRTEQGDSAMYLCASSFWTGSQAPLHFGNGTRLTVT.

This clone was picked up one time. This sequence joins TRBV10-1 and TRBJ1-4; TRBD1 matches 10 bases. This CDR3 is built from 18 residues. Germline CDR1 reads WNHNN; CDR2 reads SYGVQD (reference sequence). V shed 5 bases, J shed 0 bases, and the junction held 9 bases outside the gene matches. This CDR3 is CASSNRDRGNATNEKLFF. The DNA for the CDR3 is TGCGCCAGCAGTAACCGGGACAGGGGAAATGCAACTAATGAAAAACTGTTTTTT.

The chain has TRBV4-2 and TRBJ1-5, with D maybe TRBD1 (5 bases). V lost 0 bases, J lost 7 bases, and 13 bases lay in between. Germline V gene lookup returns CDR1 LGHNA and CDR2 YNFKEQ. The CDR3 loop spans 15 amino acids. As DNA, the CDR3 is TGTGCCAGCAGCCAAGAAGCGACAGTCCCGCAGCCCCAGCATTTT. Residues: CASSQEATVPQPQHF.

The rearrangement links TRBV6-1 to TRBJ1-5; 9 nucleotides match TRBD1. Per the germline V gene, CDR1 is MNHNS and CDR2 is SASEGT. After removal of 3 bases from V and 0 bases from J, the junction contained 6 bases not matched to a gene. This CDR3 has 17 amino acids. The CDR3 loop is CASSESWTGVSNQPQHF. In DNA, the CDR3 is TGTGCCAGCAGTGAGTCTTGGACAGGGGTTAGCAATCAGCCCCAGCATTTT.

The chain couples TRBV5-1 to TRBJ2-1; the match to TRBD2 covers 12 bases. The germline V gene encodes CDR1 SGHRS and CDR2 YFSETQ. The CDR3 spans 17 residues. J was trimmed by 9 bases and V by 3 bases; bases with no gene match: 13. The CDR3 protein is CASSSLAGGSSSSEQFF. The CDR3 nucleotides read TGCGCCAGCAGCTCACTAGCGGGGGGTTCCTCGAGCTCTGAGCAGTTCTTC.